This T cell receptor (beta chain) was obtained from a study of technical replicates of blood from a handful of donors. Measured with immunoSEQ multiplex PCR; TCRdb has only the in-frame clones, and not every one. This table has roughly 97,000 clones, approximately 96% appearing once. The CDR3 contains 15 residues. Germline lookup yields CDR1 MNHNS and CDR2 SASEGT. The V gene end was trimmed by 5 bases and the J gene end by 4 bases; junction bases not matched to a gene: 11. This clonotype was sampled from a human donor in good health. The chain uses TRBV6-1 and TRBJ2-7, with TRBD1 matching over 7 bases. Material: T cells isolated from PBMCs. CDR3 residues: CASSFRETGNYEQYF. In DNA form, the CDR3 reads TGTGCCAGCAGTTTCCGCGAGACAGGGAATTACGAGCAGTACTTC.